A single sample is the source of the 20 T cell receptor beta chains below, sequenced in a study of CD8+CD57+ T cells in acquired aplastic anemia. Investigators profiled TCR beta VDJ and CDR3 from genomic DNA template. Each CDR3 protein gets one entry after TCRdb re-called the reads with MiXCR. The table has under 350,000 distinct CDR3 sequences, under 60% seen once; the top ten hold around 1.2%. Sequenced patients had shown CD8+CD57+ cell expansion by flow cytometry. The sample comprised sorted CD4+, CD8+, or CD8+CD57+ T cells (not recorded which) from PBMCs. These receptors originate from a human donor with aplastic anemia.

V gene TRBV6-1 combines with J gene TRBJ1-6, with D perhaps matching TRBD1 (5 bases). V was clipped by 8 bases and J by 6 bases, with 17 bases between them. Per germline, CDR1 MNHNS and CDR2 SASEGT. CDR3 size: 15 residues. In DNA, the CDR3 is TGTGCCAGCCGGGGGGTAGGGTCCCTTAATTCACCCCTCCACTTT. Translating it yields CASRGVGSLNSPLHF.

This clonotype was seen many times. The chain has TRBV7-3 and TRBJ2-6; TRBD1 agrees at 7 bases. V lost 5 bases, J lost 0 bases, and 13 bases stayed unmatched. The CDR3 runs to 19 residues. Germline lookup yields CDR1 SGHTA and CDR2 FQGTGA. In nucleotides, the CDR3 is TGTGCCAGCAGCAATAACAGGGGTCCCCTCCTCTCTGGGGCCAACGTCCTGACTTTC. Translating gives CASSNNRGPLLSGANVLTF.

The gene calls are TRBV7-8 and TRBJ2-5; D gene uncertain. Between the trimmed V and J ends, which lost 7 bases and 6 bases, there was a span of 9 bases. The CDR3 has 11 amino acids. Germline-derived CDR1 and CDR2 are SGHVS and FQNEAQ. For the CDR3, the DNA is TGTGCCAGCAACCTAGGACAGACCCAGTACTTC. This gives the protein CASNLGQTQYF.

This clonotype was detected ten times or more. This chain joins TRBV20-1 and TRBJ1-5; no clear D. CDR3 length: 15 amino acids. V lost 0 bases, J lost 3 bases, and 12 bases lay in between. Germline lookup yields CDR1 DFQATT and CDR2 SNEGSKA (reference sequence). CDR3 sequence: CSAREGSALNQPQHF. The CDR3 bases are TGCAGTGCTAGAGAGGGGTCAGCGCTCAATCAGCCCCAGCATTTT.

This clonotype was seen a few times. This chain joins TRBV5-6 and TRBJ2-5; possibly TRBD1 for D (5 bases). The CDR3 totals 14 residues. V lost 0 bases and J lost 4, with 10 bases in between. Germline values: CDR1 SGHDT, CDR2 YYEEEE. The chain's CDR3 is CASSLAGMAETQYF. Here the CDR3 DNA reads TGTGCCAGCAGCTTGGCAGGGATGGCAGAGACCCAGTACTTC.

The chain uses TRBV7-8 and TRBJ2-5, with TRBD1 identical over 7 bases. J lost 7 bases, V lost 5 bases, and 7 bases had no gene match. CDR1 is SGHVS, CDR2 FQNEAQ, per germline. This CDR3 has 13 residues. As DNA, the CDR3 is TGTGCCAGCAGCCGTGACAGGGTCGCGACCCAGTACTTC. Its translation: CASSRDRVATQYF.

The chain employs TRBV7-9 and TRBJ1-1; D is unresolved. The V end lost 5 bases, the J end lost 7 bases, and 11 bases lay between the germline ends. Germline lookup yields CDR1 SEHNR and CDR2 FQNEAQ (reference sequence). The CDR3 is 12 amino acids. The CDR3: CASSEGGREAFF. DNA for the CDR3: TGTGCCAGCAGCGAGGGAGGGCGTGAAGCTTTCTTT.

V usage is TRBV11-3 and J usage is TRBJ2-1; 8 nucleotides line up with TRBD2. Germline loops: CDR1 SGHNT, CDR2 YENEEA. Trimming took 2 bases from V and 6 from J; bases not matched to a gene: 6. The length of the CDR3 is 15 residues. CDR3 residues: CASSLLSGGGNEQFF. As DNA, the CDR3 is TGTGCCAGCAGCTTACTCAGCGGGGGAGGCAATGAGCAGTTCTTC.

Comment on this clonotype: At one end, the junction sequence differs from germline, possibly due to a read error. The V gene is TRBV7-3, the J gene TRBJ2-2; TRBD2 aligns across 16 bases. This CDR3 spans 16 amino acids. Looked up from germline, CDR1 is SGHTA and CDR2 is FQGTGA. CDR3: CASSPGLAGGNNEQFF. The CDR3 bases are TGTGCCAGCAGCCCGGGACTAGCGGGAGGGAACAATGAGCAGTTTTTT.

This clonotype occurred once. The chain carries TRBV19 and TRBJ2-7; 8 bases agree with TRBD1. The ends lost 2 bases at V and 3 bases at J; junction bases unmatched: 3. The CDR3 has 14 residues. In germline, CDR1 is LNHDA, CDR2 SQIVND (reference sequence). CDR3 in DNA: TGTGCCAGTAGTATAAAGGGGACAGGCTACGAGCAGTACTTC. Translation: CASSIKGTGYEQYF. The complete variable domain, with remaining parts taken from reference TRBV19 and TRBJ2-7, reads DGGITQSPKYLFRKEGQNVTLSCEQNLNHDAMYWYRQDPGQGLRLIYYSQIVNDFQKGDIAEGYSVSREKKESFPLTVTSAQKNPTAFYLCASSIKGTGYEQYFGPGTRLTVT.

The gene calls are TRBV20-1 and TRBJ1-1; D may be TRBD1 (6 bases). This CDR3 is built from 19 residues. The V and J ends lost 0 bases and 3 bases respectively, with 26 bases between them. Germline V gives CDR1 DFQATT, CDR2 SNEGSKA (reference sequence). DNA for the CDR3: TGCAGTGCTAGAGAAGGGGGGAGTAGGTCCCACCGGGTGGACACTGAAGCTTTCTTT. It encodes CSAREGGSRSHRVDTEAFF.

This chain links TRBV5-1 with TRBJ2-3; D gene ambiguous. The CDR3 covers 13 residues. The V and J ends lost 0 bases and 7 bases respectively, with 9 bases between them. Germline lookup yields CDR1 SGHRS and CDR2 YFSETQ. This chain's CDR3 is CASSLDSFNTQYF. The CDR3 bases are TGCGCCAGCAGCTTGGATAGTTTCAATACGCAGTATTTT.

The V and J genes are TRBV5-1 and TRBJ1-2; D gene unclear. CDR3 length: 12 amino acids. Germline V gene data show CDR1 as SGHRS and CDR2 as YFSETQ. Trimming stripped 4 bases from V and 4 bases from J, with 8 bases between. The CDR3 region is CASSTPSYGYTF. CDR3 in DNA: TGCGCCAGCAGCACACCGAGCTATGGCTACACCTTC.

Notes on this clonotype: The limits of the CDR3 on the DNA are not certain, so only TCRdb's listed CDR3 is given. CDR3 in amino acids: CASSDTSTDEQYFGELFF. The chain carries TRBV10-1 and TRBJ2-2; the table's D gene call, TRBD2, was not cross checked with the DNA. From its first to its last residue, the CDR3 has 18 amino acids. Germline CDR1 and CDR2: WNHNN and SYGVQD (reference sequence).

This clonotype was recorded a few times. V gene TRBV25-1 combines with J gene TRBJ1-1, with D possibly TRBD1 on 5 matching bases. Trimming left V 4 bases short and J 1 base short, with 10 bases between. CDR1 MGHDK and CDR2 SYGVNS come from the germline V gene. The CDR3 runs to 14 residues. Here the CDR3 DNA reads TGTGCCAGCAGTGCCTTAGGGGAGAACACTGAAGCTTTCTTT. As protein: CASSALGENTEAFF.

This clonotype has a count of ten or more. This rearrangement joins TRBV29-1 to TRBJ1-5; no clear D. The CDR3 sequence is 14 residues long. The germline V gene has CDR1 SQVTM and CDR2 ANQGSEA. V was trimmed by 6 bases and J by 0 bases, leaving 12 bases between them. In DNA, the CDR3 is TGCAGCGTCGCTAAGGCAGGTAGCAATCAGCCCCAGCATTTT. Translation gives CSVAKAGSNQPQHF.

This clonotype showed up many times. The chain couples TRBV3-1 to TRBJ1-5; the D is unclear. The ends were cut back, 3 bases at V and 5 bases at J, with 8 bases in the middle. From germline, CDR1 is LGHDT and CDR2 YNNKEL (reference sequence). This CDR3 contains 13 residues. CDR3 loop: CASSQTIDQPQHF. The CDR3 DNA reads TGTGCCAGCAGCCAGACGATAGATCAGCCCCAGCATTTT. Combining the CDR3 with reference TRBV3-1 and TRBJ1-5 gives the whole variable domain DTAVSQTPKYLVTQMGNDKSIKCEQNLGHDTMYWYKQDSKKFLKIMFSYNNKELIINETVPNRFSPKSPDKAHLNLHINSLELGDSAVYFCASSQTIDQPQHFGDGTRLSIL.

This clonotype was recorded at least ten times. This chain links TRBV7-3 with TRBJ1-6; D unclear. Germline values: CDR1 SGHTA, CDR2 FQGTGA. Trimming pared 5 bases from V and 10 bases from J, leaving 12 bases between. The CDR3 is made up of 13 amino acids. Here the CDR3 reads CASSRVLTSPLHF. CDR3 nucleotides: TGTGCCAGCAGCCGTGTTTTGACCTCACCCCTCCACTTT.

This clonotype was counted between two and nine times. This chain connects TRBV29-1 to TRBJ1-1; possible D gene TRBD1, 6 bases. V gave up 0 bases and J gave up 4 bases, with 9 bases separating them. Germline CDR1 is SQVTM and CDR2 is ANQGSEA. The CDR3 is made up of 13 amino acids. Written as DNA, the CDR3 is TGCAGCGTTGAAGAGAGGGGGGGCACTGAAGCTTTCTTT. Protein sequence: CSVEERGGTEAFF. Full variable domain (missing parts from reference TRBV29-1 and TRBJ1-1): SAVISQKPSRDICQRGTSLTIQCQVDSQVTMMFWYRQQPGQSLTLIATANQGSEATYESGFVIDKFPISRPNLTFSTLTVSNMSPEDSSIYLCSVEERGGTEAFFGQGTRLTVV.

Written as DNA, the CDR3 is TGTGCCAGCAGCACCGAGACACCTAGCACTGAAGCTTTCTTT. Residues: CASSTETPSTEAFF. This chain links TRBV7-9 with TRBJ1-1; the D is unclear. CDR3 length: 14 amino acids. CDR1 is SEHNR, CDR2 FQNEAQ, per germline (reference sequence). The germline V and J ends were trimmed by 5 bases and 4 bases, with 14 bases remaining between them. Filled out from reference TRBV7-9 and TRBJ1-1, the complete variable domain reads DTGVSQNPRHKITKRGQNVTFRCDPISEHNRLYWYRQTLGQGPEFLTYFQNEAQLEKSRLLSDRFSAERPKGSFSTLEIQRTEQGDSAMYLCASSTETPSTEAFFGQGTRLTVV.